Only one count was recorded for the clone carrying this T cell receptor beta chain. Its antigen is not known. These data come from a study of neoadjuvant nivolumab and ipilimumab in lung cancer. Only in-frame clones appear in the TCRdb table, and some are missing; sequencing was by immunoSEQ multiplex PCR. In the table there are 7,500 to 10,000 clones, roughly four fifths of which are singletons. Regarding the study as a whole: Only two of four nivolumab-treated tumors gained richness and clonality by surgery. Compared with tumor-adjacent uninvolved lung, resected tumors showed greater richness and clonality.

The ends were cut back, 3 bases at V and 2 bases at J, with 11 bases in the middle. Germline assignment: CDR1 SGHKS and CDR2 YYEKEE (reference sequence). The CDR3 length is 14 residues. Material: peripheral blood, obtained before neoadjuvant nivolumab, alone or with ipilimumab. The clonotype comes from an adult with non-small cell lung cancer. This chain joins TRBV5-5 and TRBJ2-5, with a tentative D call TRBD1 (5 bases). The CDR3: CASSSLTVQETQYF. The CDR3 region has the DNA TGTGCCAGCAGCTCCTTGACAGTACAAGAGACCCAGTACTTC.